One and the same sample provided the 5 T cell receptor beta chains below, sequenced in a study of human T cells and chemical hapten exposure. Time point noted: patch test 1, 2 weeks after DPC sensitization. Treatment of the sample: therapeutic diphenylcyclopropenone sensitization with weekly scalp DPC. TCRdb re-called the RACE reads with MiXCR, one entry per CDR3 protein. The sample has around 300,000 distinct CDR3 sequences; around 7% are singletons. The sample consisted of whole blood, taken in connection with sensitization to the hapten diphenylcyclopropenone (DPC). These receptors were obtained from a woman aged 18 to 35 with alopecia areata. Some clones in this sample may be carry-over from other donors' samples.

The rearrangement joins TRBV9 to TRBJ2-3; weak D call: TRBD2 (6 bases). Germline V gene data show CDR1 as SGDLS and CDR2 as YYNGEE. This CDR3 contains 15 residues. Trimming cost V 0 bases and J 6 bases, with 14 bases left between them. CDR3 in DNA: TGTGCCAGCAGCGTAGCTACGGGACTCTTGGATACGCAGTATTTT. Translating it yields CASSVATGLLDTQYF.

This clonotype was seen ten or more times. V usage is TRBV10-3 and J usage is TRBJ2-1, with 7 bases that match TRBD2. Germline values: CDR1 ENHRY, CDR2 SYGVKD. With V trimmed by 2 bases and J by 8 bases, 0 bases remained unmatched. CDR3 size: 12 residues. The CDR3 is CAISEGLDEQFF. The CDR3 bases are TGTGCCATCAGTGAGGGACTAGATGAGCAGTTCTTC.

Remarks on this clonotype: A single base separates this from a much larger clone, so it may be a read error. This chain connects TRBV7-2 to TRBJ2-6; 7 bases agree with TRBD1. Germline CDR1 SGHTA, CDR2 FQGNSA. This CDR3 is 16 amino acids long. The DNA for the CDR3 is TGTGCCAGCCGAGGACAGGCGTCCTCTGGGGCCAACGTCCTGGCTTTC. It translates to CASRGQASSGANVLAF.

CDR3 residues: CASILERVNTEAFF. Written as DNA, the CDR3 is TGTGCCAGCATCTTAGAAAGGGTGAACACTGAAGCTTTCTTT. The chain joins TRBV28 to TRBJ1-1; D is unclear. V lost 7 bases, J lost 0 bases, and 12 bases lay in between. CDR3 size: 14 residues. Germline CDR1 reads MDHEN; CDR2 reads SYDVKM.

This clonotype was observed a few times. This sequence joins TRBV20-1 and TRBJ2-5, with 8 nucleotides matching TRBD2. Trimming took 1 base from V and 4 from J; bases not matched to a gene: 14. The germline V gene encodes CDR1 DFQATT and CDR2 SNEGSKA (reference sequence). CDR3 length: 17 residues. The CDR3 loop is CSARAIIRVAGIETQYF. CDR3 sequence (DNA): TGCAGTGCTAGAGCGATTATCAGGGTAGCGGGGATAGAGACCCAGTACTTC.